These 21 T cell receptor beta chains share one sample of origin, sequenced in a study of blood T cell repertoires in COVID-19. TCRdb's table, derived via immunoSEQ multiplex PCR, lists solely in-frame clones and lacks some. The table includes about 300,000 clones, roughly 85% detected once. The sequenced material came from PBMCs or T cells enriched from blood (not recorded which). The receptors derive from a woman aged 30 to 39 who had been exposed to COVID-19.

This chain uses TRBV6-5 with TRBJ1-2, with D possibly TRBD1 on 6 matching bases. V lost 4 bases and J 4 bases, leaving 10 bases between the germline ends. The CDR3 is 13 amino acids. Looked up from germline, CDR1 is MNHEY and CDR2 is SVGAGI. CDR3 loop: CASSSGQPYGYTF. The CDR3 DNA sequence: TGTGCCAGCAGTTCGGGACAACCCTATGGCTACACCTTC.

The chain uses TRBV12-3 or TRBV12-4 and TRBJ1-1; weak D call: TRBD1 (6 bases). This CDR3 has 12 amino acids. V was pared by 6 bases and J by 8 bases, with 13 bases between. The CDR3 DNA sequence: TGTGCCAGCAGCCGCTCTGACAGGGAAGCTTTCTTT. Translating it yields CASSRSDREAFF.

J is TRBJ2-3 and V is TRBV9; 10 nucleotides align to TRBD2. The J segment lost 2 bases and the V segment lost 0 bases, leaving 3 bases of the junction unmatched. The CDR3 runs 16 residues. CDR1 and CDR2 from the germline V gene are SGDLS and YYNGEE. The CDR3 is CASSVGTSGNTDTQYF. DNA of the CDR3: TGTGCCAGCAGCGTAGGGACTAGCGGAAACACAGATACGCAGTATTTT.

The chain is built from TRBV23-1 and TRBJ1-1, with 7 bases that match TRBD1. TRBV23-1 has ORF status, its function being uncertain. V was pared by 4 bases and J by 1 base, with 12 bases of the junction left unmatched. The CDR3 spans 17 residues. CDR3 sequence (DNA): TGCGCCAGCAGTCCATTTTCGAAGGGGGCGCAGAACACTGAAGCTTTCTTT. Amino acids: CASSPFSKGAQNTEAFF.

The V call is TRBV10-3, the J call TRBJ2-5; TRBD1 aligns across 7 bases. V shed 2 bases and J 6 bases; nucleotides not matched to a gene: 9. The length of the CDR3 is 15 residues. Germline V CDR1 and CDR2: ENHRY, SYGVKD. CDR3 in amino acids: CAISEIEAGGQTQYF. The CDR3 coding sequence is TGTGCCATCAGTGAGATAGAGGCAGGGGGTCAGACCCAGTACTTC.

The chain joins TRBV21-1 to TRBJ2-1; TRBD2 is the table's D call, not checked against the DNA. TRBV21-1 is designated a pseudogene. This CDR3 contains 17 residues. The chain's CDR3 is CASSKDAWRDLCNEQFF. The CDR3 DNA reads TGTGCCAGCAGCAAAGATGCTTGGCGGGATCTCTGTAATGAGCAGTTCTTC.

This clone was counted once. The chain is built from TRBV9 and TRBJ2-3; 8 bases are a match to TRBD2. V was pared by 4 bases and J by 4 bases, with 8 bases of the junction left unmatched. The CDR3 is 15 amino acids. The germline V gene encodes CDR1 SGDLS and CDR2 YYNGEE. CDR3 loop: CASSSQRERADTQYF. The CDR3 DNA sequence: TGTGCCAGCAGCTCTCAGCGGGAGAGGGCAGATACGCAGTATTTT.

The rearrangement links TRBV2 to TRBJ2-3, with D maybe TRBD1 (7 bases). With 6 bases removed from V and 10 bases from J, the gap between germline ends came to 11 bases. The germline CDR1 and CDR2 sequences are SNHLY and FYNNEI. The CDR3 runs to 11 residues. The CDR3 spells CASRPRGAQYF. The CDR3 DNA reads as TGTGCCAGCAGGCCCAGGGGGGCGCAGTATTTT.

The genes are TRBV27 and TRBJ1-1; D call uncertain. V lost 8 bases, J lost 1 base, and 11 bases lay in between. Per germline, CDR1 MNHEY and CDR2 SMNVEV (reference sequence). This CDR3 has 13 amino acids. In DNA form, the CDR3 reads TGTGCCAGCGGGTACACAGAGAACACTGAAGCTTTCTTT. Residues: CASGYTENTEAFF.

V is TRBV3-1 (or the pseudogene TRBV3-2) and J is TRBJ1-5; D gene uncertain. Germline assignment: CDR1 LGHDT and CDR2 YNNKEL (reference sequence). The CDR3 runs to 17 residues. Trimming removed 3 bases at V and 6 bases at J, with 21 bases between. CDR3 residues: CASSQAQVGTRIQPQHF. For the CDR3, the DNA is TGTGCCAGCAGCCAGGCGCAGGTAGGAACCCGAATTCAGCCCCAGCATTTT.

The gene calls are TRBV18 and TRBJ2-5; D possibly corresponds to TRBD2 (5 bases). CDR1 KGHSH and CDR2 LQKENI come from the germline V gene. V dropped 2 bases and J dropped 0 bases, with 7 bases sitting between them. The CDR3 spans 14 residues. The CDR3 spells CASSPGGNQETQYF. DNA of the CDR3: TGTGCCAGCTCACCAGGAGGAAACCAAGAGACCCAGTACTTC.

This rearrangement joins TRBV4-2 to TRBJ2-7; the match to TRBD1 covers 11 bases. CDR1 is LGHNA and CDR2 is YNFKEQ in the germline V gene. The length of the CDR3 is 14 residues. V dropped 4 bases and J dropped 5; count of bases not matched to a gene: 4. The DNA of the CDR3 is TGTGCCAGCAGCCCCGGACAGGGGGCCAACGAGCAGTACTTC. Protein product: CASSPGQGANEQYF.

V usage is TRBV4-2 and J usage is TRBJ2-3; 9 positions agree with TRBD2. The germline gives CDR1 LGHNA, CDR2 YNFKEQ. J was trimmed by 5 bases and V by 1 base; bases with no gene match: 13. The CDR3 runs 18 residues. DNA of the CDR3: TGTGCCAGCAGCCAAGCCGGAGGGCGGGGGGGCCCCCAAGATACGCAGTATTTT. The encoded protein is CASSQAGGRGGPQDTQYF.

The chain joins TRBV4-3 to TRBJ1-5; possible D gene TRBD1, 5 bases. This CDR3 comprises 15 residues. Germline assignment: CDR1 LGHNA and CDR2 YSLEER. Trimming shortened V by 0 bases and J by 7 bases, and 13 bases separated the two germline ends. CDR3 amino acids: CASSQDSREGQPQHF. The CDR3 nucleotides read TGCGCCAGCAGCCAAGATAGCAGGGAGGGGCAGCCCCAGCATTTT.

This sequence joins TRBV7-2 and TRBJ2-3; perhaps TRBD1 as D (7 bases). Trimming left V 3 bases short and J 3 bases short, with 13 bases between. The CDR3 totals 15 residues. Germline loops: CDR1 SGHTA, CDR2 FQGNSA. The CDR3 region has the DNA TGTGCCAGCAGCTTCCAGGGGGGTTATACAGATACGCAGTATTTT. Its translation: CASSFQGGYTDTQYF.

The chain couples TRBV3-1 (or the pseudogene TRBV3-2) to TRBJ2-3, with a possible D match to TRBD2 (6 bases). This CDR3 has 15 residues. Germline values: CDR1 LGHDT, CDR2 YNNKEL (reference sequence). V lost 3 bases to trimming and J lost 9 bases, with 19 bases between them. This CDR3 is CASSQAPRDSTTQYF. The CDR3 DNA reads TGTGCCAGCAGCCAGGCTCCCCGGGACTCCACAACGCAGTATTTT.

The rearrangement uses TRBV6-5 and TRBJ2-7; possible D gene TRBD2, 6 bases. The V end lost 5 bases, the J end lost 3 bases, and 11 bases lay between the germline ends. CDR1 and CDR2 from the germline V gene are MNHEY and SVGAGI. CDR3 length: 13 residues. Here the CDR3 DNA reads TGTGCCAGCAGTACCGGGACTCTCTACGAGCAGTACTTC. It codes for CASSTGTLYEQYF.

The chain links TRBV7-9 to TRBJ2-2; perhaps TRBD1 as D (6 bases). Germline loops: CDR1 SEHNR, CDR2 FQNEAQ (reference sequence). V dropped 7 bases and J dropped 1 base, with 13 bases sitting between them. This CDR3 has 15 amino acids. The CDR3: CASTPNRVNTGELFF. For the CDR3, the DNA is TGTGCCAGCACCCCTAACAGGGTGAACACCGGGGAGCTGTTTTTT.

This clone was seen a single time. This sequence joins TRBV3-1 (or the pseudogene TRBV3-2) and TRBJ2-5; maybe TRBD2 (6 bases). The germline V and J ends were trimmed by 0 bases and 4 bases, with 12 bases remaining between them. From germline, CDR1 is LGHDT and CDR2 YNNKEL (reference sequence). The CDR3 spans 15 residues. The CDR3 sequence: CASSQELDGGETQYF. The CDR3 coding sequence is TGTGCCAGCAGCCAAGAACTGGACGGGGGAGAGACCCAGTACTTC.

The genes are TRBV27 and TRBJ2-7; TRBD2 agrees at 10 bases. This CDR3 is 15 amino acids long. Germline V CDR1 and CDR2: MNHEY, SMNVEV (reference sequence). V gave up 3 bases and J gave up 1 base; unmatched junction bases: 3. The CDR3: CASSFMTSGSYEQYF. CDR3 bases: TGTGCCAGCAGTTTTATGACTAGCGGGTCCTACGAGCAGTACTTC.

The rearrangement joins TRBV29-1 to TRBJ1-1; weak D call: TRBD1 (5 bases). Germline V CDR1 and CDR2: SQVTM, ANQGSEA. The CDR3 extends over 13 amino acids. V lost 3 bases and J lost 13, with 21 bases in between. CDR3 loop: CSVEGPWGLLGFF. The CDR3, as DNA: TGCAGCGTTGAGGGGCCATGGGGATTATTAGGTTTCTTT.